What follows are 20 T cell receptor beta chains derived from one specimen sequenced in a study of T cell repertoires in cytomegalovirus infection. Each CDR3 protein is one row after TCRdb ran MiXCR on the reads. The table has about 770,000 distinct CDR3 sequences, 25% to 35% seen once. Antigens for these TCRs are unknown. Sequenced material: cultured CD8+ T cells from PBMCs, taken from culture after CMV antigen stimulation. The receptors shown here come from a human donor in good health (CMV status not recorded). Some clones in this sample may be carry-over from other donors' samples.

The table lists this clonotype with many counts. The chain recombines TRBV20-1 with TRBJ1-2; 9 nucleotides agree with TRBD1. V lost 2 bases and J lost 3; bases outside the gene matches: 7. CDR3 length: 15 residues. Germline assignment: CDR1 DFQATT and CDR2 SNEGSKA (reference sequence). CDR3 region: CSARSSQGAYYGYTF. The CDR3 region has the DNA TGCAGTGCTAGATCGTCACAGGGGGCCTACTATGGCTACACCTTC.

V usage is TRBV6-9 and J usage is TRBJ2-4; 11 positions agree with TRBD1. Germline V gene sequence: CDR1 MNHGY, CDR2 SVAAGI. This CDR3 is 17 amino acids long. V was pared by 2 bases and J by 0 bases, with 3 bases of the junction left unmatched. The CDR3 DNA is TGTGCCAGCAGTTATACGGGACAGGGGGGAGCCAAAAACATTCAGTACTTC. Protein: CASSYTGQGGAKNIQYF.

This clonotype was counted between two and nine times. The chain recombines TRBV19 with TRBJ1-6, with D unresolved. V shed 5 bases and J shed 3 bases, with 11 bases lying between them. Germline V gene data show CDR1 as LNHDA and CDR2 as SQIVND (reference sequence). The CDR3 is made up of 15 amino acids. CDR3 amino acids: CASSEQVNYNSPLHF. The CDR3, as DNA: TGTGCCAGTAGTGAGCAGGTCAACTATAATTCACCCCTCCACTTT.

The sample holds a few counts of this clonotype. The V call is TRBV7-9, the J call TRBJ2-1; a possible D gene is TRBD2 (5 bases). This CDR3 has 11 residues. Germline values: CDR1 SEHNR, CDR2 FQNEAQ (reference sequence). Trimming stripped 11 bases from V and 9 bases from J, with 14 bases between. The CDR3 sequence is CAHARGIEQFF. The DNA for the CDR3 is TGTGCCCATGCCCGGGGAATTGAGCAGTTCTTC. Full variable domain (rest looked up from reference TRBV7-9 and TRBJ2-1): DTGVSQNPRHKITKRGQNVTFRCDPISEHNRLYWYRQTLGQGPEFLTYFQNEAQLEKSRLLSDRFSAERPKGSFSTLEIQRTEQGDSAMYLCAHARGIEQFFGPGTRLTVL.

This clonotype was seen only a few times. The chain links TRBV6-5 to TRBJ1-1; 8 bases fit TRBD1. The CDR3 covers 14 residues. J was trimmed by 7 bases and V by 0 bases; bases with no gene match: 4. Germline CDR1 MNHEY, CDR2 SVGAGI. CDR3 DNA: TGTGCCAGCAGTTACTCGAATGACAGGGGTGAAGCTTTCTTT. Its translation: CASSYSNDRGEAFF.

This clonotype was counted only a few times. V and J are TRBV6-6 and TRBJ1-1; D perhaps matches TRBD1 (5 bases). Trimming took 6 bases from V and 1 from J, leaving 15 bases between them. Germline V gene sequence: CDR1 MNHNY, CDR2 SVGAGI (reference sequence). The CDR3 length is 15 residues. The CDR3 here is CASRSLDSQNTEAFF. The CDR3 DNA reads TGTGCCAGCAGGAGCCTTGACAGCCAGAACACTGAAGCTTTCTTT.

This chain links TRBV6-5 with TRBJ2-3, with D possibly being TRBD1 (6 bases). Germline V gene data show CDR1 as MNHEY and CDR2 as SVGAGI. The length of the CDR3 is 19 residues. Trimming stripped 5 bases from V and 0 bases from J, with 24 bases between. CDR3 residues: CASSRSGIVYRESTDTQYF. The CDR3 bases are TGTGCCAGCAGTCGATCCGGGATAGTGTACAGGGAGAGCACAGATACGCAGTATTTT.

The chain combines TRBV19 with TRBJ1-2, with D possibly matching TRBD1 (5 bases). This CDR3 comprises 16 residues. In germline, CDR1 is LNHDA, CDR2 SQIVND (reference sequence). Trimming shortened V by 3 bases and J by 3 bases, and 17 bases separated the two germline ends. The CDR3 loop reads CASSMVMRDLYYGYTF. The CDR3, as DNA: TGTGCCAGTAGTATGGTTATGAGGGACTTGTACTATGGCTACACCTTC.

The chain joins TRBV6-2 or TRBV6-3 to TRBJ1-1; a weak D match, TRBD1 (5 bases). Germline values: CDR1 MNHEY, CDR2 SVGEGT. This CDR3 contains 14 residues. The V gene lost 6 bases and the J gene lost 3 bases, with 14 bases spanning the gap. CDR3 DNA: TGTGCCAGCAGAGCCGGTGGGGGACACACTGAAGCTTTCTTT. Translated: CASRAGGGHTEAFF.

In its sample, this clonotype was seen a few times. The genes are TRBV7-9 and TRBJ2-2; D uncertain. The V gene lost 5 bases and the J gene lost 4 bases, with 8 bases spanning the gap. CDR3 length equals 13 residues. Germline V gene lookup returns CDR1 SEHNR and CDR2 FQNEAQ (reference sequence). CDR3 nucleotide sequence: TGTGCCAGCAGCCCCTCCCCCACCGGGGAGCTGTTTTTT. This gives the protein CASSPSPTGELFF.

The CDR3 region is CASSAGVWTEAFF. CDR3 nucleotides: TGTGCCAGCAGCGCAGGGGTGTGGACTGAAGCTTTCTTT. This chain uses TRBV7-6 with TRBJ1-1, with D possibly TRBD1 on 6 matching bases. The germline V and J ends were trimmed by 5 bases and 5 bases, with 12 bases remaining between them. The germline gives CDR1 SGHVS, CDR2 FNYEAQ. The CDR3 runs to 13 residues.

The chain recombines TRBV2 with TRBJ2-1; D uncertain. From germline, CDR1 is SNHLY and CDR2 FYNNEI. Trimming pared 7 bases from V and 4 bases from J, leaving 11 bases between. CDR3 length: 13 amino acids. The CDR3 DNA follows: TGTGCCAGCACCCGGGTTTCGTACAATGAGCAGTTCTTC. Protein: CASTRVSYNEQFF.

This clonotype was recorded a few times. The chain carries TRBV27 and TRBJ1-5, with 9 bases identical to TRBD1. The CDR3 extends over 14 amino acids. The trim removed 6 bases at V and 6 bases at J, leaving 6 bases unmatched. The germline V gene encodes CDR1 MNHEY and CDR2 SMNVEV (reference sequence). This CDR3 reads CASSVQGASQPQHF. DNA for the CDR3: TGTGCCAGCAGCGTACAGGGGGCCAGTCAGCCCCAGCATTTT.

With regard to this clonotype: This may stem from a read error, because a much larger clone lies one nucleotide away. CDR3 protein: CAGSPGTLTDGYTF. In nucleotides, the CDR3 is TGTGCCGGCAGTCCAGGGACACTGACGGATGGCTACACCTTC. This chain uses TRBV28 with TRBJ1-2; D perhaps matches TRBD1 (6 bases). The CDR3 contains 14 residues. Germline V lookup: CDR1 MDHEN, CDR2 SYDVKM.

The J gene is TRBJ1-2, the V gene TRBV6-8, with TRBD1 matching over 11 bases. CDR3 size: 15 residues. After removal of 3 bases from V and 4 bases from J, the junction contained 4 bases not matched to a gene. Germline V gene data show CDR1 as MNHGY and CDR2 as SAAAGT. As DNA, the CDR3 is TGTGCCAGCAGTTATGGACAGGGGGCGATCTATGGCTACACCTTC. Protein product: CASSYGQGAIYGYTF.

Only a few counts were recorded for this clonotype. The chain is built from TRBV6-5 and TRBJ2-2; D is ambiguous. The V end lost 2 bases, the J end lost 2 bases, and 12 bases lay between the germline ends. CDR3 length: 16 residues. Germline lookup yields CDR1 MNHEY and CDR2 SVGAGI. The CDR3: CASSYTAPDNTGELFF. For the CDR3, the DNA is TGTGCCAGCAGTTACACAGCACCGGATAACACCGGGGAGCTGTTTTTT.

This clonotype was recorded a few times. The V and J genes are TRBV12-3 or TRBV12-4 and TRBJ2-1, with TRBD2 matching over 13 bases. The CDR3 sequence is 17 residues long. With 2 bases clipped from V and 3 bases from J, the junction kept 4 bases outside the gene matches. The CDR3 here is CASSLMGLAGIYNEQFF. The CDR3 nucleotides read TGTGCCAGCAGTTTAATGGGACTAGCGGGGATCTACAATGAGCAGTTCTTC.

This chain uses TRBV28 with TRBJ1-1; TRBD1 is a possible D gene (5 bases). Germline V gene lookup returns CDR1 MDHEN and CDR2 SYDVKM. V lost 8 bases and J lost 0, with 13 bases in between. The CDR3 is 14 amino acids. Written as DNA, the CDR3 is TGTGCCAGCCGCAGGGAGGGGCTGAACACTGAAGCTTTCTTT. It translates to CASRREGLNTEAFF.

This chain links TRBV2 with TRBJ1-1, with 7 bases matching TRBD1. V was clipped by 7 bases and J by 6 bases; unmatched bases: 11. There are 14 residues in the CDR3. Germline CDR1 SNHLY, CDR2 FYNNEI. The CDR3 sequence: CASTSTGDGPEAFF. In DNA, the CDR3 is TGTGCCAGCACATCAACAGGGGACGGGCCTGAAGCTTTCTTT.

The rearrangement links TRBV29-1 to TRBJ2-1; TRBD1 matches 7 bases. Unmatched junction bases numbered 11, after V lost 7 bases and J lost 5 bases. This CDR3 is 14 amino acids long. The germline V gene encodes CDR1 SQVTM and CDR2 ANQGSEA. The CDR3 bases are TGCAGCGCTACAACAGGGGTGAGAAACAATGAGCAGTTCTTC. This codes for CSATTGVRNNEQFF.